Each of the 9 T cell receptor beta chains below was sequenced from the same sample in a study of cytomegalovirus exposure and HLA in healthy donors. Amplification used 60 Vbeta primers and 13 Jbeta primers. Profiled with immunoSEQ multiplex PCR; TCRdb holds only in-frame clones, not every one. The sample has about 150,000 clones, 80% to 85% seen once; the top ten hold 3% to 3.5%. Material for sequencing was PBMCs. These receptors were collected from a male donor in good health and CMV-seronegative.

The V gene is TRBV4-2, the J gene TRBJ2-6; 9 bases match TRBD2. J gave up 3 bases and V 4 bases, and 19 bases lay outside the gene matches. The CDR3 sequence is 21 residues long. CDR1 and CDR2 from the germline V gene are LGHNA and YNFKEQ. The DNA for the CDR3 is TGTGCCAGCAGCCCTAGGGCTAGCGGGAAGGAGATCGGAAATGGGGCCAACGTCCTGACTTTC. It is translated as CASSPRASGKEIGNGANVLTF.

The chain combines TRBV4-1 with TRBJ1-1; possible D gene TRBD1, 5 bases. The CDR3 extends over 16 amino acids. Trimming left V 1 base short and J 3 bases short, with 15 bases between. Per germline, CDR1 MGHRA and CDR2 YSYEKL. The CDR3 spells CASSQVLGGSYTEAFF. The DNA for the CDR3 is TGCGCCAGCAGCCAAGTCCTGGGGGGGTCGTACACTGAAGCTTTCTTT.

This chain uses TRBV9 with TRBJ2-1; a weak D match, TRBD2 (5 bases). With 0 bases removed from V and 4 bases from J, the gap between germline ends came to 11 bases. CDR1 SGDLS and CDR2 YYNGEE come from the germline V gene. The CDR3 has 15 amino acids. As DNA, the CDR3 is TGTGCCAGCAGCGTAGGAGGGAGCGAATACAATGAGCAGTTCTTC. Protein: CASSVGGSEYNEQFF.

This rearrangement joins TRBV27 to TRBJ2-3, with a tentative D call TRBD2 (5 bases). V gave up 3 bases and J gave up 2 bases, with 9 bases separating them. Germline V gene sequence: CDR1 MNHEY, CDR2 SMNVEV (reference sequence). The CDR3 totals 14 residues. In nucleotides, the CDR3 is TGTGCCAGCAGTTTGCTAGCAGCCACAGATACGCAGTATTTT. Its protein is CASSLLAATDTQYF.

V usage is TRBV4-1 and J usage is TRBJ1-1; D is uncertain. From germline, CDR1 is MGHRA and CDR2 YSYEKL. This CDR3 spans 14 amino acids. V was clipped by 1 base and J by 2 bases, with 8 bases between them. CDR3 in DNA: TGCGCCAGCAGCCAAGCACACGTTAACACTGAAGCTTTCTTT. Amino acids: CASSQAHVNTEAFF.

This chain connects TRBV5-1 to TRBJ2-7, with unresolved D. The length of the CDR3 is 15 residues. Germline V gene sequence: CDR1 SGHRS, CDR2 YFSETQ. With 2 bases removed from V and 2 bases from J, the gap between germline ends came to 14 bases. The CDR3 region has the DNA TGCGCCAGCAGCTTTAACCCCCAGGCTGCCTACGAGCAGTACTTC. Its translation is CASSFNPQAAYEQYF. The variable domain in full, completed from reference TRBV5-1 and TRBJ2-7, reads KAGVTQTPRYLIKTRGQQVTLSCSPISGHRSVSWYQQTPGQGLQFLFEYFSETQRNKGNFPGRFSGRQFSNSRSEMNVSTLELGDSALYLCASSFNPQAAYEQYFGPGTRLTVT.

The chain is built from TRBV14 and TRBJ1-2; D unresolved. V was clipped by 1 base and J by 8 bases, with 17 bases between them. The CDR3 has 15 amino acids. Germline loops: CDR1 SGHDN, CDR2 FVKESK. CDR3 DNA sequence: TGTGCCAGCAGCCAAGTGAGCAGAGGTGTTTGGGGCTACACCTTC. Translating it yields CASSQVSRGVWGYTF.

This chain links TRBV2 with TRBJ1-5; D is uncertain. The CDR3 runs 14 residues. V shed 6 bases and J shed 3 bases, with 12 bases lying between them. Germline CDR1 reads SNHLY; CDR2 reads FYNNEI. The CDR3 spells CASRRVFDNQPQHF. CDR3 bases: TGTGCCAGCAGGAGGGTCTTCGACAATCAGCCCCAGCATTTT.

The genes are TRBV6-6 and TRBJ1-2; 7 nucleotides align to TRBD1. V lost 6 bases and J lost 5; bases outside the gene matches: 6. Germline CDR1 reads MNHNY; CDR2 reads SVGAGI (reference sequence). The CDR3 covers 13 residues. The CDR3 DNA is TGTGCCAGCAGCTCAGACAGGGATTATGGCTACACCTTC. Translating it yields CASSSDRDYGYTF.